Following are 31 T cell receptor beta chains from one sample sequenced in a study of control samples from healthy donors and cancer patients. TCRdb's copy holds only in-frame clones and misses some; the assay was immunoSEQ multiplex PCR. The sample consists of about 130,000 clones, approximately 94% of them appearing once. The sample taken for sequencing was blood. Receptors were obtained from a man aged 30-40 years in good health.

The chain is built from TRBV5-1 and TRBJ2-1; 8 bases agree with TRBD1. CDR1 and CDR2 (germline): SGHRS, YFSETQ. The CDR3 extends over 17 amino acids. V trimming: 4 bases; J trimming: 2 bases; junction bases outside the gene matches: 11. As DNA, the CDR3 is TGCGCCAGCAGCCTAGGACAGGGTAAAGTACCCTACAATGAGCAGTTCTTC. This encodes CASSLGQGKVPYNEQFF.

The chain couples TRBV5-1 to TRBJ1-5; TRBD1 aligns across 8 bases. The junction had 12 bases not matched to a gene; V was cut back by 4 bases and J by 0 bases. The CDR3 extends over 18 amino acids. Germline V gene sequence: CDR1 SGHRS, CDR2 YFSETQ. In DNA form, the CDR3 reads TGCGCCAGCAGCACGCGGACAGGGCTGATTTATAGCAATCAGCCCCAGCATTTT. It encodes CASSTRTGLIYSNQPQHF.

This rearrangement joins TRBV29-1 to TRBJ1-5, with 7 nucleotides matching TRBD1. CDR3 size: 13 residues. The junction had 5 bases not matched to a gene; V was cut back by 7 bases and J by 2 bases. CDR1 SQVTM and CDR2 ANQGSEA come from the germline V gene. The CDR3 DNA reads as TGCAGCGCTGGGACAGACGGCAATCAGCCCCAGCATTTT. Translation: CSAGTDGNQPQHF.

The chain couples TRBV3-1 (or the pseudogene TRBV3-2) to TRBJ1-2; D gene ambiguous. The germline gives CDR1 LGHDT, CDR2 YNNKEL (reference sequence). CDR3 length: 14 residues. V was trimmed by 9 bases and J by 6 bases, leaving 20 bases between them. The CDR3, as DNA: TGTGCCAGATTTTGGGCTCCCGGCTTCCATGGCTACACCTTC. Translated: CARFWAPGFHGYTF.

This clone was seen once. The rearrangement links TRBV6-1 to TRBJ1-4; no reliable D call. V was pared by 2 bases and J by 5 bases, with 18 bases between. Germline CDR1 is MNHNS and CDR2 is SASEGT. The CDR3 is 17 residues long. This CDR3 reads CASSEQAVTGGNEKLFF. The CDR3 DNA is TGTGCCAGCAGTGAACAGGCCGTGACCGGAGGGAATGAAAAACTGTTTTTT.

V gene TRBV7-2 combines with J gene TRBJ2-7, with a possible D match to TRBD2 (6 bases). Trimming cost V 1 base and J 4 bases, with 14 bases left between them. Per the germline V gene, CDR1 is SGHTA and CDR2 is FQGNSA. This CDR3 contains 15 residues. In DNA, the CDR3 is TGTGCCAGCAGCTTAGTCCGGGACTCGGGGTACGAGCAGTACTTC. This codes for CASSLVRDSGYEQYF.

This clone was observed a single time. The chain is built from TRBV5-1 and TRBJ2-7; no clear D. Germline V gives CDR1 SGHRS, CDR2 YFSETQ. V was cut by 0 bases and J by 6 bases, with 4 bases left in between. The CDR3 runs 11 residues. CDR3 coding DNA: TGCGCCAGCAGCTTGGGTGCCGAGCAGTACTTC. Its protein is CASSLGAEQYF.

This sequence joins TRBV5-1 and TRBJ1-2; 7 bases map to TRBD1. After removal of 4 bases from V and 2 bases from J, the junction contained 11 bases not matched to a gene. Germline V CDR1 and CDR2: SGHRS, YFSETQ. The CDR3 totals 16 residues. CDR3 DNA sequence: TGCGCCAGCAGCGTTCCCGTATCGGACAGGAACTATGGCTACACCTTC. This gives the protein CASSVPVSDRNYGYTF.

The rearrangement joins TRBV27 to TRBJ1-2; D is unresolved. Germline CDR1 is MNHEY and CDR2 is SMNVEV (reference sequence). Trimming left V 2 bases short and J 4 bases short, with 14 bases between. The CDR3 contains 15 residues. CDR3 DNA sequence: TGTGCCAGCAGTTTAACCGTTGGTAGGGCCTATGGCTACACCTTC. Amino acid sequence: CASSLTVGRAYGYTF.

The V gene is TRBV19, the J gene TRBJ1-2; 7 bases map to TRBD1. The CDR3 has 15 amino acids. Trimming removed 7 bases from V and 2 bases from J; junction bases left unmatched: 10. CDR1 and CDR2 from the germline V gene are LNHDA and SQIVND (reference sequence). CDR3 nucleotide sequence: TGTGCCAGTACGGACAGGCGCAGTTCCAACTATGGCTACACCTTC. Its protein product is CASTDRRSSNYGYTF.

CDR3 loop: CASRSGTPATYSPLHF. The CDR3 DNA sequence: TGTGCCAGTAGATCCGGGACTCCCGCTACGTATTCACCCCTCCACTTT. The rearrangement joins TRBV19 to TRBJ1-6; D possibly corresponds to TRBD1 (5 bases). Trimming took off 6 bases at V and 8 bases at J, with 20 bases between the two ends. This CDR3 comprises 16 residues. Germline V lookup: CDR1 LNHDA, CDR2 SQIVND (reference sequence).

The chain links TRBV9 to TRBJ1-3; D might be TRBD1 (6 bases). This CDR3 has 15 amino acids. Trimming removed 3 bases from V and 3 bases from J, with 13 bases in between. CDR1 is SGDLS, CDR2 YYNGEE, per germline. CDR3 in amino acids: CASSADSGGGNTIYF. The CDR3 DNA is TGTGCCAGCAGCGCGGACAGCGGTGGTGGAAACACCATATATTTT.

J is TRBJ2-1 and V is TRBV9, with 8 nucleotides matching TRBD2. The V gene's germline CDR1 is SGDLS and CDR2 YYNGEE. The CDR3 runs to 15 residues. Germline trimming cut 0 bases from V and 8 bases from J; bases unmatched to any gene: 7. CDR3 in DNA: TGTGCCAGCAGCGTAGGATATCGGGGGGGCCATGAGCAGTTCTTC. It yields the protein CASSVGYRGGHEQFF.

The rearrangement uses TRBV19 and TRBJ1-1; TRBD1 matches 8 bases. J gave up 4 bases and V 4 bases, and 8 bases lay outside the gene matches. This CDR3 spans 15 amino acids. Germline V lookup: CDR1 LNHDA, CDR2 SQIVND (reference sequence). The CDR3 spells CASSKGDRLTTEAFF. CDR3 nucleotides: TGTGCCAGTAGTAAAGGGGACAGGCTGACCACTGAAGCTTTCTTT.

This chain connects TRBV21-1 to TRBJ1-5. TRBV21-1 is listed as a pseudogene. The CDR3 consists of 15 residues. The CDR3 nucleotides are TGTGCCAGCAGCACGAATCTGATGCGAAATCAGCCCCAGCATTTT. Translation: CASSTNLMRNQPQHF.

The chain uses TRBV9 and TRBJ1-1; D call uncertain. V shed 0 bases and J shed 2 bases, with 8 bases lying between them. CDR3 length equals 14 residues. Germline CDR1 and CDR2: SGDLS and YYNGEE. CDR3 in amino acids: CASSVGERNTEAFF. The CDR3 region has the DNA TGTGCCAGCAGCGTAGGTGAGAGAAACACTGAAGCTTTCTTT.

The CDR3 DNA is TGTGCCAGCTGGACAGGACTGGGGACAGATACGCAGTATTTT. This encodes CASWTGLGTDTQYF. The chain employs TRBV10-3 and TRBJ2-3, with 7 bases identical to TRBD1. CDR1 and CDR2 from the germline V gene are ENHRY and SYGVKD. The CDR3 totals 14 residues. V trimming: 10 bases; J trimming: 3 bases; junction bases outside the gene matches: 10.

V usage is TRBV6-2 or TRBV6-3 and J usage is TRBJ2-1; no clear D. The CDR3 contains 11 residues. CDR1 MNHEY and CDR2 SVGEGT come from the germline V gene. V lost 0 bases, J lost 11 bases, and 5 bases lay in between. The CDR3 loop reads CASSYSAKQFF. The CDR3 coding sequence is TGTGCCAGCAGTTACTCCGCAAAGCAGTTCTTC.

The V call is TRBV15, the J call TRBJ1-2; D is possibly TRBD1 (6 bases). The germline V gene encodes CDR1 LNHNV and CDR2 YYDKDF (reference sequence). There are 14 residues in the CDR3. V shed 1 base and J shed 2 bases, with 8 bases lying between them. The CDR3 DNA reads as TGTGCCACCAGCAGAGGCCAGGGGAACTATGGCTACACCTTC. Amino acids: CATSRGQGNYGYTF.

This chain joins TRBV6-4 and TRBJ1-4; D is perhaps TRBD1 (5 bases). V lost 3 bases to trimming and J lost 10 bases, with 15 bases between them. The V gene's germline CDR1 is MRHNA and CDR2 SNTAGT. The CDR3 has 14 residues. The CDR3 DNA reads TGTGCCAGCAGTGAGTCGGGGGAAAATCCAAAACTGTTTTTT. Its protein product is CASSESGENPKLFF.

The chain joins TRBV12-5 to TRBJ1-1, with D tentatively TRBD1 (5 bases). Trimming left V 5 bases short and J 10 bases short, with 17 bases between. CDR3 size: 13 residues. From germline, CDR1 is LGHNT and CDR2 FRNRAP. CDR3 coding DNA: TGTGCTAGTGGTCAGGGAACAGGACCGTCAGCTTTCTTT. This gives the protein CASGQGTGPSAFF.

This chain links TRBV28 with TRBJ2-5; 7 bases align to TRBD1. Germline V gene data show CDR1 as MDHEN and CDR2 as SYDVKM. This CDR3 region has 14 residues. Germline trimming cut 6 bases from V and 5 bases from J; bases unmatched to any gene: 9. The CDR3 sequence: CASRHRQGWETQYF. DNA for the CDR3: TGTGCCAGCAGGCATCGACAGGGTTGGGAGACCCAGTACTTC.

The V gene is TRBV16, the J gene TRBJ1-6; D remains unclear. The CDR3 runs 15 residues. The germline gives CDR1 KGHSY, CDR2 FQNENV. The ends were cut back, 0 bases at V and 4 bases at J, with 7 bases in the middle. The CDR3 DNA follows: TGTGCCAGCAGCCAATCCAGGAATTATAATTCACCCCTCCACTTT. This gives the protein CASSQSRNYNSPLHF.

The chain recombines TRBV14 with TRBJ1-4, with a possible D match to TRBD1 (5 bases). Trimming removed 6 bases at V and 5 bases at J, with 34 bases between. CDR1 SGHDN and CDR2 FVKESK come from the germline V gene. This CDR3 is built from 21 residues. The CDR3 nucleotides read TGTGCCAGCAGTCCGAGTCTTATACGCGAGACAGTTTACCGACGGAATGAAAAACTGTTTTTT. It encodes CASSPSLIRETVYRRNEKLFF. Filled out from reference TRBV14 and TRBJ1-4, the complete variable domain reads EAGVTQFPSHSVIEKGQTVTLRCDPISGHDNLYWYRRVMGKEIKFLLHFVKESKQDESGMPNNRFLAERTGGTYSTLKVQPAELEDSGVYFCASSPSLIRETVYRRNEKLFFGSGTQLSVL.

The V and J genes are TRBV7-9 and TRBJ1-5, with D tentatively TRBD1 (5 bases). In germline, CDR1 is SEHNR, CDR2 FQNEAQ (reference sequence). This CDR3 is built from 14 residues. Deletions cut 3 bases from V and 5 bases from J, with 11 bases between. CDR3 bases: TGTGCCAGCAGCTTGGAGGGGTCGGATCAGCCCCAGCATTTT. This encodes CASSLEGSDQPQHF.

The CDR3 coding sequence is TGCGCCAGCAGCCAAGATGCAGGGCTCACTGAAGCTTTCTTT. Its protein product is CASSQDAGLTEAFF. The chain has TRBV4-3 and TRBJ1-1, with TRBD1 as a possible D gene (5 bases). The V and J ends lost 0 bases and 4 bases respectively, with 9 bases between them. Germline CDR1 LGHNA, CDR2 YSLEER. The CDR3 has 14 amino acids.

On this clone itself: This same CDR3 is encoded by further DNA sequences in the sample. This chain connects TRBV30 to TRBJ2-7; D not certain. The V gene lost 0 bases and the J gene lost 1 base, with 7 bases spanning the gap. The germline V gene has CDR1 GTSNPN and CDR2 SVGIG (reference sequence). CDR3 length equals 13 residues. The CDR3 sequence is CAWSVRVSYEQYF. The CDR3 region has the DNA TGTGCCTGGAGTGTTAGGGTGTCCTACGAGCAGTACTTC. The full variable domain, with the rest looked up from reference TRBV30 and TRBJ2-7, is SQTIHQWPATLVQPVGSPLSLECTVEGTSNPNLYWYRQAAGRGLQLLFYSVGIGQISSEVPQNLSASRPQDRQFILSSKKLLLSDSGFYLCAWSVRVSYEQYFGPGTRLTVT.

This chain's CDR3 is CASSIGDRSYNSPLHF. CDR3 sequence (DNA): TGTGCCAGTAGTATAGGGGACCGCTCCTATAATTCACCCCTCCACTTT. The V and J genes are TRBV19 and TRBJ1-6; weak D call: TRBD1 (5 bases). The CDR3 totals 16 residues. From germline, CDR1 is LNHDA and CDR2 SQIVND (reference sequence). Trimming pared 1 base from V and 0 bases from J, leaving 7 bases between.

This clone was seen once. The chain employs TRBV21-1 and TRBJ1-2; the table's D call, TRBD1, was not checked against the DNA. TRBV21-1 is described as a pseudogene. This CDR3 is built from 18 residues. The CDR3 coding sequence is TGTGCCAGCAGCAAATTGGTACAGGGGGCCCAACCTAACTATGGCTACACCTTC. Translated: CASSKLVQGAQPNYGYTF.

J is TRBJ2-3 and V is TRBV7-9, with D possibly TRBD2 on 5 matching bases. In germline, CDR1 is SEHNR, CDR2 FQNEAQ (reference sequence). Trimming left V 0 bases short and J 2 bases short, with 9 bases between. This CDR3 comprises 15 residues. The CDR3 protein is CASSLADYLTDTQYF. In DNA, the CDR3 is TGTGCCAGCAGCTTAGCCGACTACCTCACAGATACGCAGTATTTT.

V is TRBV10-3 and J is TRBJ2-7; possibly TRBD2 for D (6 bases). V was cut by 7 bases and J by 1 base, with 11 bases left in between. This CDR3 is 13 amino acids long. From germline, CDR1 is ENHRY and CDR2 SYGVKD. CDR3 in DNA: TGTGCCATCACCCCGACTAGTTCCTACGAGCAGTACTTC. It codes for CAITPTSSYEQYF.